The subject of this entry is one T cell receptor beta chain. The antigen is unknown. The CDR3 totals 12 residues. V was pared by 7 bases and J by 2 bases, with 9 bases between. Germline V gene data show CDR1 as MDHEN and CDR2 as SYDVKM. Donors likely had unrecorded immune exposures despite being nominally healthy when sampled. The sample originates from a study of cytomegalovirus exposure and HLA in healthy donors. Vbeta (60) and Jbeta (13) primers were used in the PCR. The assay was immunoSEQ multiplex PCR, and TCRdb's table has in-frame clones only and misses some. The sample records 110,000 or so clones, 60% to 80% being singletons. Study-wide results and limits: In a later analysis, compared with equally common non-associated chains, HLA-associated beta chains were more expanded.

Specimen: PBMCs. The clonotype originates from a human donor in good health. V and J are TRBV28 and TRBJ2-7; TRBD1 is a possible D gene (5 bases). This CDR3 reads CASKGRTYEQYF. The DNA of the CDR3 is TGTGCCAGCAAGGGGCGGACCTACGAGCAGTACTTC.